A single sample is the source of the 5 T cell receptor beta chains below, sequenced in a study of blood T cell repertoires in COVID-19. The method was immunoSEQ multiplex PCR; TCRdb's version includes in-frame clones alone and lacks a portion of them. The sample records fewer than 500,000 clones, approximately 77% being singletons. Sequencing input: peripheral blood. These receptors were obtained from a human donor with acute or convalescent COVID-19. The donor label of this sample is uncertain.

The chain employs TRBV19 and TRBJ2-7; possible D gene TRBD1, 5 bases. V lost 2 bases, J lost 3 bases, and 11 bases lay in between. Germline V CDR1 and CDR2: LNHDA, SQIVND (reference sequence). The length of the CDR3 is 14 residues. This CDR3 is CASSISDSFYEQYF. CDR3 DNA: TGTGCCAGTAGTATATCAGACAGTTTCTACGAGCAGTACTTC.

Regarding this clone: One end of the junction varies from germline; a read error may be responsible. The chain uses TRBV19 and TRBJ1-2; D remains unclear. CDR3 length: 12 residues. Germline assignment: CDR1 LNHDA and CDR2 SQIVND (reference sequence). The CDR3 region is CACSGRNYGYTF. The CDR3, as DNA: TGTGCCTGTAGTGGGAGGAACTATGGCTACACCTTC.

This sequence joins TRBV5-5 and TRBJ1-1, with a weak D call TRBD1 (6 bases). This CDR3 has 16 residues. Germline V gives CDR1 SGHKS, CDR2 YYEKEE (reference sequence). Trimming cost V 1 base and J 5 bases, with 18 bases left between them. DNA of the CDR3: TGTGCCAGCAGCTTGACCCCGACAGGTGGGGATACTGAAGCTTTCTTT. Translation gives CASSLTPTGGDTEAFF.

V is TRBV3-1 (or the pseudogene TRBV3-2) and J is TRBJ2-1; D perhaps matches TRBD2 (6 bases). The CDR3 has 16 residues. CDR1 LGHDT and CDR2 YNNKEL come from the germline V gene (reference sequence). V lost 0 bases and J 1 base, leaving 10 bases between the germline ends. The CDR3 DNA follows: TGTGCCAGCAGCCAAGATGCCGGGGGATCCTACAATGAGCAGTTCTTC. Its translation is CASSQDAGGSYNEQFF.

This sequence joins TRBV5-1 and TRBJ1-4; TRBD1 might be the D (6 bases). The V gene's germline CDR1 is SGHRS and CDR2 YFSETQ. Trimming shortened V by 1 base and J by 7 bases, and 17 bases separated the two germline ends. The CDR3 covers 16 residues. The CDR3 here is CASSLTPQGLGEKLFF. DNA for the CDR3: TGCGCCAGCAGCTTGACTCCTCAGGGGTTAGGTGAAAAACTGTTTTTT.